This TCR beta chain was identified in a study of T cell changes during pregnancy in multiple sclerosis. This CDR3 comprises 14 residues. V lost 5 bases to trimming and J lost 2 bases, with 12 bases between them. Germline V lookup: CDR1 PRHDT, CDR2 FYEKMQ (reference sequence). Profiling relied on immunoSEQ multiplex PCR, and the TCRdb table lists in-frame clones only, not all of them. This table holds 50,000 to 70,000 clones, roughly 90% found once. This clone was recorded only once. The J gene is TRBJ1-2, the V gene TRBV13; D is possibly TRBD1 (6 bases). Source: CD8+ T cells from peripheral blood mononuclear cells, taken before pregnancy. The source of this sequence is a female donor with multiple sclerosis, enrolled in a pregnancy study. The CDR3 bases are TGTGCCAGCAGCCCTAGGACAGAAAACTATGGCTACACCTTC. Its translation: CASSPRTENYGYTF. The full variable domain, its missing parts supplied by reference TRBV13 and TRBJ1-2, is AAGVIQSPRHLIKEKRETATLKCYPIPRHDTVYWYQQGPGQDPQFLISFYEKMQSDKGSIPDRFSAQQFSDYHSELNMSSLELGDSALYFCASSPRTENYGYTFGSGTRLTVV.